A single sample is the source of the 31 T cell receptor beta chains below, sequenced in a study of OX40 agonist ivuxolimab in advanced cancers. Libraries were prepared through the immunoSEQ multiplex PCR assay. In its TCRdb copy, this immuneACCESS table keeps in-frame sequences only and misses some clones. Where compared with another copy, unresolved V genes explain less than half of these, and the others have no known cause. The sample table lists under 85,000 clones, roughly 85% of them with a count of one. The ten largest clones capture 1.5% to 2% of the sample. This sample comprised CD4+ or CD8+ T cells sorted from blood, obtained in a trial of the OX40 agonist ivuxolimab. The receptors here all came from an adult with an advanced solid tumor such as melanoma, head and neck, liver or kidney cancer.

CDR3 bases: TGCGCCAGCAGCGTAGAACTAGCGGGAGAGCAGGCCAACGTCCTGACTTTC. It specifies CASSVELAGEQANVLTF. The rearrangement joins TRBV4-3 to TRBJ2-6; 11 bases are a match to TRBD2. J gave up 6 bases and V 5 bases, and 9 bases lay outside the gene matches. Germline CDR1 and CDR2: LGHNA and YSLEER. This CDR3 has 17 amino acids.

The genes are TRBV14 and TRBJ1-3; TRBD1 is a possible D gene (5 bases). CDR3 length: 15 residues. The V gene's germline CDR1 is SGHDN and CDR2 FVKESK. With 1 base removed from V and 4 bases from J, the gap between germline ends came to 11 bases. CDR3 sequence (DNA): TGTGCCAGCAGCCAAGGAGCAGGGAGAGGAAACACCATATATTTT. It specifies CASSQGAGRGNTIYF.

Comment on this clone: Other DNA sequences from this sample encode an identical CDR3 as well. The chain is built from TRBV7-9 and TRBJ2-7; D is undetermined. With 5 bases removed from V and 3 bases from J, the gap between germline ends came to 5 bases. This CDR3 is 11 amino acids long. CDR1 and CDR2 from the germline V gene are SEHNR and FQNEAQ (reference sequence). CDR3 protein: CASSRGYEQYF. The CDR3 nucleotides are TGTGCCAGCAGCCGAGGCTACGAGCAGTACTTC.

This clone was detected once. The rearrangement joins TRBV9 to TRBJ2-3, with 8 bases that match TRBD1. Trimming at V came to 4 bases and at J to 1 base, leaving 8 bases not matched to a gene. The CDR3 extends over 16 amino acids. Germline CDR1 and CDR2: SGDLS and YYNGEE. The CDR3 DNA reads as TGTGCCAGCAGCCTTAGGACAGGGCCGGGCACAGATACGCAGTATTTT. Residues: CASSLRTGPGTDTQYF.

The rearrangement uses TRBV6-4 and TRBJ2-1, with D unclear. The CDR3 has 14 amino acids. CDR1 is MRHNA and CDR2 is SNTAGT in the germline V gene. V was clipped by 4 bases and J by 6 bases, with 13 bases between them. In DNA, the CDR3 is TGTGCCAGCAGTGTGGAGAGACAAACCAATGAGCAGTTCTTC. Amino acids: CASSVERQTNEQFF.

This CDR3 reads CASSLQDKQYF. The CDR3 DNA reads as TGTGCCAGCAGTTTGCAAGACAAGCAGTACTTC. This rearrangement joins TRBV28 to TRBJ2-7; no clear D. Germline V gene data show CDR1 as MDHEN and CDR2 as SYDVKM. The CDR3 runs to 11 residues. V was trimmed by 3 bases and J by 8 bases, leaving 8 bases between them.

This clone showed up just a few times. The V and J genes are TRBV6-1 and TRBJ1-6; maybe TRBD1 (5 bases). The CDR3 sequence is 13 residues long. Trimming stripped 1 base from V and 9 bases from J, with 7 bases between. CDR1 and CDR2 (germline): MNHNS, SASEGT. The CDR3: CASSEVRVSPLHF. The CDR3 DNA reads as TGTGCCAGCAGTGAAGTCAGGGTTTCACCCCTCCACTTT.

This clone has a handful of counts. CDR3 region: CASSLEVARQYF. CDR3 sequence (DNA): TGTGCCAGCAGTTTAGAGGTAGCACGGCAGTACTTC. The chain joins TRBV28 to TRBJ2-7; D gene ambiguous. The V end was cut by 2 bases, the J end by 9 bases, with 11 bases between. Germline V gene lookup returns CDR1 MDHEN and CDR2 SYDVKM. The CDR3 sequence is 12 residues long.

The rearrangement joins TRBV11-2 to TRBJ2-7; D is ambiguous. Germline CDR1 SGHAT, CDR2 FQNNGV. V lost 5 bases and J lost 4, with 15 bases in between. The CDR3 is 14 amino acids. CDR3 protein: CASSPKKPGYEQYF. The CDR3 bases are TGTGCCAGCAGCCCAAAAAAGCCCGGGTACGAGCAGTACTTC.

The chain employs TRBV7-2 and TRBJ2-3; D uncertain. Germline CDR1 is SGHTA and CDR2 is FQGNSA. This CDR3 spans 14 amino acids. V was pared by 7 bases and J by 2 bases, with 13 bases between. In DNA form, the CDR3 reads TGTGCCAGCAAACCCCGGCACTACACAGATACGCAGTATTTT. It is translated as CASKPRHYTDTQYF.

The chain recombines TRBV2 with TRBJ2-1, with D perhaps assigned TRBD1 or TRBD2 (6 bases each). Germline V gene sequence: CDR1 SNHLY, CDR2 FYNNEI. The ends were cut back, 3 bases at V and 3 bases at J, with 9 bases in the middle. This CDR3 has 14 amino acids. The CDR3 sequence is CASSDGGYYNEQFF. In nucleotides, the CDR3 is TGTGCCAGCAGTGACGGGGGCTACTACAATGAGCAGTTCTTC.

The CDR3 region is CASSLSEGAYNEQFF. Written as DNA, the CDR3 is TGTGCCAGCAGCTTAAGCGAGGGGGCCTACAATGAGCAGTTCTTC. This chain uses TRBV7-3 with TRBJ2-1; TRBD1 might be the D (6 bases). This CDR3 comprises 15 residues. Germline loops: CDR1 SGHTA, CDR2 FQGTGA. The V and J ends lost 1 base and 2 bases respectively, with 9 bases between them.

The rearrangement links TRBV25-1 to TRBJ1-4, with no clear D. This CDR3 has 13 residues. Germline assignment: CDR1 MGHDK and CDR2 SYGVNS. Trimming cost V 7 bases and J 2 bases, with 8 bases left between them. CDR3 nucleotide sequence: TGTGCCAGCACGACAAGGACTAATGAAAAACTGTTTTTT. Protein: CASTTRTNEKLFF.

The genes are TRBV19 and TRBJ2-1; 8 bases are a match to TRBD2. The CDR3 is made up of 16 amino acids. Germline CDR1 and CDR2: LNHDA and SQIVND (reference sequence). Trimming took 3 bases from V and 7 from J; bases not matched to a gene: 11. The CDR3 sequence: CASSMVQAGARNEQFF. DNA of the CDR3: TGTGCCAGTAGTATGGTTCAAGCGGGAGCTAGGAATGAGCAGTTCTTC.

This rearrangement joins TRBV5-4 to TRBJ1-4; TRBD1 might be the D (5 bases). The germline V and J ends were trimmed by 4 bases and 8 bases, with 15 bases remaining between them. CDR3 size: 14 residues. Germline CDR1 is SGHNT and CDR2 is YYREEE (reference sequence). The CDR3 bases are TGTGCCAGCAGCCCAGGGAGGGTTGGGGAAAAACTGTTTTTT. Amino acid sequence: CASSPGRVGEKLFF.

The CDR3 protein is CASRDGGGAAQPQHF. CDR3 nucleotide sequence: TGTGCCAGCAGGGACGGAGGGGGGGCGGCGCAGCCCCAGCATTTT. The V call is TRBV6-5, the J call TRBJ1-5; D possibly corresponds to TRBD1 (6 bases). This CDR3 has 15 residues. Trimming took 6 bases from V and 7 from J, leaving 19 bases between them. The germline V gene has CDR1 MNHEY and CDR2 SVGAGI.

V is TRBV27 and J is TRBJ2-7, with D possibly being TRBD2 (7 bases). Germline CDR1 and CDR2: MNHEY and SMNVEV (reference sequence). The CDR3 consists of 15 residues. V dropped 7 bases and J dropped 1 base, with 17 bases sitting between them. This CDR3 reads CASTPRGGGSYEQYF. Written as DNA, the CDR3 is TGTGCCAGCACCCCTCGAGGGGGGGGTTCCTACGAGCAGTACTTC.

The chain joins TRBV7-2 to TRBJ1-1; possible D gene TRBD1, 6 bases. V dropped 5 bases and J dropped 6 bases, with 10 bases sitting between them. This CDR3 has 12 residues. The germline CDR1 and CDR2 sequences are SGHTA and FQGNSA. The CDR3 region has the DNA TGTGCCAGCAGCCCACAGGGCGCTGAAGCTTTCTTT. Its translation is CASSPQGAEAFF.

The chain carries TRBV5-1 and TRBJ1-1; TRBD1 matches at 9 bases. After removal of 0 bases from V and 11 bases from J, the junction contained 2 bases not matched to a gene. Germline V CDR1 and CDR2: SGHRS, YFSETQ. The CDR3 runs to 12 residues. The CDR3 reads CASSLADRGAFF. The DNA for the CDR3 is TGCGCCAGCAGCTTGGCTGACAGGGGGGCTTTCTTT.

V usage is TRBV25-1 and J usage is TRBJ2-1; tentative D call: TRBD2 (6 bases). This CDR3 is 14 amino acids long. Trimming shortened V by 8 bases and J by 0 bases, and 11 bases separated the two germline ends. Germline V CDR1 and CDR2: MGHDK, SYGVNS. CDR3 bases: TGTGCCAGCGGGGGGAGTAGCTCCTACAATGAGCAGTTCTTC. Translating it yields CASGGSSSYNEQFF.

The chain recombines TRBV6-5 with TRBJ2-1, with a weak D call TRBD2 (6 bases). V lost 2 bases, J lost 6 bases, and 17 bases lay in between. Looked up from germline, CDR1 is MNHEY and CDR2 is SVGAGI. This CDR3 region has 16 residues. This CDR3 reads CASSYEGGMGFNEQFF. The CDR3 region has the DNA TGTGCCAGCAGTTACGAGGGCGGGATGGGGTTCAATGAGCAGTTCTTC.

A few counts support this clone. The chain recombines TRBV28 with TRBJ1-4, with 9 positions matching TRBD1. Germline assignment: CDR1 MDHEN and CDR2 SYDVKM. V shed 8 bases, J shed 7 bases, and the junction held 2 bases outside the gene matches. The CDR3 length is 12 residues. The CDR3 loop is CASGQGFEKLFF. CDR3 nucleotides: TGTGCCAGCGGACAGGGGTTTGAAAAACTGTTTTTT.

The rearrangement uses TRBV9 and TRBJ2-3, with TRBD2 matching 11 bases. The CDR3 sequence is 14 residues long. The germline gives CDR1 SGDLS, CDR2 YYNGEE. Germline trimming cut 4 bases from V and 5 bases from J; bases unmatched to any gene: 3. The CDR3 loop reads CASSKGTSGDTQYF. As DNA, the CDR3 is TGTGCCAGCAGCAAAGGGACTAGCGGAGATACGCAGTATTTT.

The rearrangement uses TRBV6-4 and TRBJ1-3; maybe TRBD1 (6 bases). The CDR3 length is 15 residues. Germline V lookup: CDR1 MRHNA, CDR2 SNTAGT. V lost 5 bases and J lost 0, with 11 bases in between. The CDR3 DNA sequence: TGTGCCAGCAGTATAGGACAGACCTCTGGAAACACCATATATTTT. It specifies CASSIGQTSGNTIYF.

The rearrangement links TRBV9 to TRBJ2-2; D gene unclear. The CDR3 spans 15 residues. Trimming pared 0 bases from V and 0 bases from J, leaving 6 bases between. Per the germline V gene, CDR1 is SGDLS and CDR2 is YYNGEE. CDR3 protein: CASSVARANTGELFF. CDR3 DNA: TGTGCCAGCAGCGTAGCTAGGGCGAACACCGGGGAGCTGTTTTTT.

V is TRBV20-1 and J is TRBJ1-2; TRBD1 is a possible D gene (5 bases). The CDR3 extends over 11 amino acids. V was clipped by 4 bases and J by 7 bases, with 10 bases between them. CDR1 DFQATT and CDR2 SNEGSKA come from the germline V gene (reference sequence). The CDR3 loop is CSATRGSGYTF. The CDR3 DNA sequence: TGCAGTGCTACCCGGGGGTCTGGCTACACCTTC.

The chain employs TRBV7-9 and TRBJ1-5, with TRBD1 identical over 11 bases. Germline CDR1 SEHNR, CDR2 FQNEAQ (reference sequence). The CDR3 runs to 16 residues. After removal of 4 bases from V and 3 bases from J, the junction contained 5 bases not matched to a gene. CDR3 coding DNA: TGTGCCAGCAGCTCCGCGGACAGGGGGCACAATCAGCCCCAGCATTTT. Encoded protein: CASSSADRGHNQPQHF.

The V call is TRBV7-2, the J call TRBJ2-5, with no clear D. The V gene lost 1 base and the J gene lost 2 bases, with 8 bases spanning the gap. Per germline, CDR1 SGHTA and CDR2 FQGNSA. CDR3 length: 14 amino acids. CDR3 nucleotides: TGTGCCAGCAGCTTAGATCGGAAGCAAGAGACCCAGTACTTC. Encoded protein: CASSLDRKQETQYF. The variable domain in full, with the rest retrieved from reference TRBV7-2 and TRBJ2-5, is GAGVSQSPSNKVTEKGKDVELRCDPISGHTALYWYRQSLGQGLEFLIYFQGNSAPDKSGLPSDRFSAERTGGSVSTLTIQRTQQEDSAVYLCASSLDRKQETQYFGPGTRLLVL.

The genes are TRBV28 and TRBJ2-3, with 8 bases fitting TRBD2. With 5 bases clipped from V and 0 bases from J, the junction kept 10 bases outside the gene matches. Per the germline V gene, CDR1 is MDHEN and CDR2 is SYDVKM. The CDR3 runs to 17 residues. The DNA for the CDR3 is TGTGCCAGCAGTCCGAACTGGGCTAGCGGGAGCACAGATACGCAGTATTTT. Translated: CASSPNWASGSTDTQYF.

V usage is TRBV4-3 and J usage is TRBJ1-1; D is unresolved. Trimming cost V 3 bases and J 1 base, with 6 bases left between them. The germline V gene has CDR1 LGHNA and CDR2 YSLEER. This CDR3 comprises 13 residues. Here the CDR3 DNA reads TGCGCCAGCAGCCAGGCCGGGAACACTGAAGCTTTCTTT. Protein product: CASSQAGNTEAFF.

J is TRBJ1-3 and V is TRBV19, with D unclear. The V gene's germline CDR1 is LNHDA and CDR2 SQIVND (reference sequence). Deletions cut 3 bases from V and 8 bases from J, with 17 bases between. The CDR3 is 15 residues long. The CDR3: CASSIGRDRTHTIYF. In nucleotides, the CDR3 is TGTGCCAGTAGTATTGGAAGGGATAGAACGCACACCATATATTTT.